The 7 T cell receptor beta chains reported below all come from one sample, sequenced in a study of cytomegalovirus exposure and HLA in healthy donors (TCRdb year 2017). Library creation used the immunoSEQ multiplex PCR assay. A mixture of 60 forward primers for TCR Vbeta segments and 13 reverse primers for TCR Jbeta segments was used in the multiplex PCR. Sourced from immuneACCESS, this table was stored by TCRdb with only in-frame sequences that have V and J called. A share of the clones is absent; for the studies checked, an unresolved V gene accounts for under half, and the remainder has no known explanation. For this sample the table gives about 110,000 clones, of which approximately 71% were detected only once. Clones ranked in the top ten supply 5% to 7% of the sample. The sequenced sample consisted of PBMCs. The receptors here all came from a woman aged 70 to 79 in good health and CMV-seropositive.

The V and J genes are TRBV4-1 and TRBJ1-2, with TRBD1 identical over 9 bases. V lost 3 bases to trimming and J lost 8 bases; unmatched junction nucleotides: 7. CDR1 and CDR2 (germline): MGHRA, YSYEKL. The CDR3 length is 14 residues. The CDR3 is CASSHPLTGGGYTF. Written as DNA, the CDR3 is TGCGCCAGCAGCCACCCTCTCACAGGGGGCGGCTACACCTTC.

This clone appeared a few times. V and J are TRBV29-1 and TRBJ1-2; TRBD1 matches at 11 bases. The CDR3 is 15 residues long. Losses at the gene ends were 0 bases for V and 4 bases for J; bases not matched to a gene: 4. The germline V gene has CDR1 SQVTM and CDR2 ANQGSEA. CDR3 DNA sequence: TGCAGCGTTGAAGAAGGACAGGGGGCGGGCTATGGCTACACCTTC. Translation gives CSVEEGQGAGYGYTF.

This clone was counted once. This sequence joins TRBV6-1 and TRBJ2-1; TRBD1 matches at 7 bases. The CDR3 covers 15 residues. Germline values: CDR1 MNHNS, CDR2 SASEGT. V lost 6 bases, J lost 0 bases, and 5 bases stayed unmatched. The CDR3 sequence is CASRTTGASYNEQFF. Here the CDR3 DNA reads TGTGCCAGCAGGACTACAGGGGCCTCCTACAATGAGCAGTTCTTC.

This chain uses TRBV6-6 with TRBJ2-1, with TRBD1 matching over 8 bases. Germline-derived CDR1 and CDR2 are MNHNY and SVGAGI (reference sequence). This CDR3 comprises 15 residues. Germline trimming cut 10 bases from V and 2 bases from J; bases unmatched to any gene: 10. The CDR3 nucleotides read TGTGCCACCAAAACAGGGGGTCTAGCCTACAATGAGCAGTTCTTC. As protein: CATKTGGLAYNEQFF.

The chain links TRBV5-6 to TRBJ1-5, with 8 bases matching TRBD1. Germline V gives CDR1 SGHDT, CDR2 YYEEEE. The V and J ends lost 4 bases and 3 bases, in that order; junction bases with no gene match: 3. The CDR3 is 14 residues long. Here the CDR3 reads CASSQGQVNQPQHF. As DNA, the CDR3 is TGTGCCAGCAGCCAGGGACAGGTCAATCAGCCCCAGCATTTT.

The chain couples TRBV2 to TRBJ2-3; 10 bases agree with TRBD1. Germline CDR1 and CDR2: SNHLY and FYNNEI. V shed 4 bases and J 4 bases; nucleotides not matched to a gene: 5. This CDR3 has 15 amino acids. CDR3 sequence reads: CASSGQGAHSDTQYF. CDR3 DNA: TGTGCCAGCAGTGGACAGGGGGCGCACTCAGATACGCAGTATTTT. The variable domain in full, completed from reference TRBV2 and TRBJ2-3, reads EPEVTQTPSHQVTQMGQEVILRCVPISNHLYFYWYRQILGQKVEFLVSFYNNEISEKSEIFDDQFSVERPDGSNFTLKIRSTKLEDSAMYFCASSGQGAHSDTQYFGPGTRLTVL.

The DNA of the CDR3 is TGCGCCAGCAGTGAGGAAACTAGCGGGGGGAACACAGATACGCAGTATTTT. Translation: CASSEETSGGNTDTQYF. The V call is TRBV10-2, the J call TRBJ2-3; 12 nucleotides align to TRBD2. Germline assignment: CDR1 WSHSY and CDR2 SAAADI. The CDR3 spans 17 residues. With 2 bases clipped from V and 2 bases from J, the junction kept 5 bases outside the gene matches.